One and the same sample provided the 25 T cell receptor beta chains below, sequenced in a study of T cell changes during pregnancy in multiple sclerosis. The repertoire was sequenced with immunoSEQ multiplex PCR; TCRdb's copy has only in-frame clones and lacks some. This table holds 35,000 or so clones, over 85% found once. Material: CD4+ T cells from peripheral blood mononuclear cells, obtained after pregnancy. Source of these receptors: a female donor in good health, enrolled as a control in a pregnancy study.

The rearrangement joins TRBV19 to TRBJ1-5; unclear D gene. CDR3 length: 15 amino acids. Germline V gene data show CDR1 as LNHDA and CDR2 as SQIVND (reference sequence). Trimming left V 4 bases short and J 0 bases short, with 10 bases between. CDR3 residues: CASSTVVVSNQPQHF. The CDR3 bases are TGTGCCAGTAGTACCGTGGTAGTTAGCAATCAGCCCCAGCATTTT.

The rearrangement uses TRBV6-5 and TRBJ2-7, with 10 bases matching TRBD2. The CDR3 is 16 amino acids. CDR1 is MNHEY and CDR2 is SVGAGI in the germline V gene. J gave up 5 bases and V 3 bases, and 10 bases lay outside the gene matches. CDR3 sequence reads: CASSYGLAVIPNEQYF. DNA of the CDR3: TGTGCCAGCAGTTATGGACTAGCGGTTATCCCTAACGAGCAGTACTTC.

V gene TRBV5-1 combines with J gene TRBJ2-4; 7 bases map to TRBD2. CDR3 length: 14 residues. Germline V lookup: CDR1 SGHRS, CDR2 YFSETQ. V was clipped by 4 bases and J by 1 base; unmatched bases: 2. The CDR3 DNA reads TGCGCCAGCAGCGTGCGGGGGGCCAAAAACATTCAGTACTTC. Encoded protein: CASSVRGAKNIQYF.

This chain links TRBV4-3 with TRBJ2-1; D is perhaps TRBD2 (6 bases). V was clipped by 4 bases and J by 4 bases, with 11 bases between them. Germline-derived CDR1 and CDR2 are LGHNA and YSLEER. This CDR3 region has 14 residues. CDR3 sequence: CASSPRGLYNEQFF. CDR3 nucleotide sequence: TGCGCCAGCAGCCCCCGGGGACTTTACAATGAGCAGTTCTTC.

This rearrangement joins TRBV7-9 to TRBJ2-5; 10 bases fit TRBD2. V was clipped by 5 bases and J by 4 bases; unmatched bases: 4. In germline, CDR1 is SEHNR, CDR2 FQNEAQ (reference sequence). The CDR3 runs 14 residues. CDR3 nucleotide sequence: TGTGCCAGCAGCCGATCTAGCGGGGGAGAGACCCAGTACTTC. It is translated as CASSRSSGGETQYF.

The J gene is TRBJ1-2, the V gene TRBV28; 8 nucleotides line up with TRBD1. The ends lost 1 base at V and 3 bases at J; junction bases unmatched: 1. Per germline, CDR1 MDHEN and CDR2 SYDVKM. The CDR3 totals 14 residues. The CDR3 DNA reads TGTGCCAGCAGTTTATCGGACAGGGACTATGGCTACACCTTC. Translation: CASSLSDRDYGYTF.

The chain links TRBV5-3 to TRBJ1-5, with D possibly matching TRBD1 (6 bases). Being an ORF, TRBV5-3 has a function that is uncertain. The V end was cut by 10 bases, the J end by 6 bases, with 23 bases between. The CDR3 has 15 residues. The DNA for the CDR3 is TGTGCCGACAGGATCGGTGCTACTTGTGGTCAGCCCCAGCATTTT. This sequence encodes CADRIGATCGQPQHF.

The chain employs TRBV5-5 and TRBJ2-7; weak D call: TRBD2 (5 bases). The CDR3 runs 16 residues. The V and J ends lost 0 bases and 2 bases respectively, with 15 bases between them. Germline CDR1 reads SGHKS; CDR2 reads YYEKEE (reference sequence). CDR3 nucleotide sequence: TGTGCCAGCAGCTTGGAGCTAATTTCCGGGGCCTACGAGCAGTACTTC. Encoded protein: CASSLELISGAYEQYF. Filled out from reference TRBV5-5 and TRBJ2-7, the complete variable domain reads DAGVTQSPTHLIKTRGQQVTLRCSPISGHKSVSWYQQVLGQGPQFIFQYYEKEERGRGNFPDRFSARQFPNYSSELNVNALLLGDSALYLCASSLELISGAYEQYFGPGTRLTVT.

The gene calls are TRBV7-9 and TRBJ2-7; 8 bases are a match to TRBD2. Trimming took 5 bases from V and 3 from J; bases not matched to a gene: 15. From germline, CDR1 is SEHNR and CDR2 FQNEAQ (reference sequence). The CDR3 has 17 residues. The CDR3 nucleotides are TGTGCCAGCAGCCCCCCCACGGGGGTAGCGGGAATCTACGAGCAGTACTTC. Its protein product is CASSPPTGVAGIYEQYF.

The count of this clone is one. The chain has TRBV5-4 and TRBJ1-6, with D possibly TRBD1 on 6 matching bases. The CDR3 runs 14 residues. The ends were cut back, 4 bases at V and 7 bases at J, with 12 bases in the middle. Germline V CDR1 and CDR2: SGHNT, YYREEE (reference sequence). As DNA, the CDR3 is TGTGCCAGCAGCACTACAGGGTTCAATTCACCCCTCCACTTT. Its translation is CASSTTGFNSPLHF.

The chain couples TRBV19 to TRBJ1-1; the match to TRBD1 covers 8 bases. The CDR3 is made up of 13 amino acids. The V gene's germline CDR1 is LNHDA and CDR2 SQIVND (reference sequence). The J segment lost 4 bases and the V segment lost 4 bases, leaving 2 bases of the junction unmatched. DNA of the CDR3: TGTGCCAGTAGTACAGGACAGGGCACTGAAGCTTTCTTT. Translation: CASSTGQGTEAFF.

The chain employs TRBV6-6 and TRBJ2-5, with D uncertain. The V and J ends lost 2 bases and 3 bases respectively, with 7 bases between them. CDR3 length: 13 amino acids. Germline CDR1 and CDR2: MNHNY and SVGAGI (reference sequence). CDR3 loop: CASSYVGEETQYF. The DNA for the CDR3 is TGTGCCAGCAGTTACGTGGGCGAAGAGACCCAGTACTTC.

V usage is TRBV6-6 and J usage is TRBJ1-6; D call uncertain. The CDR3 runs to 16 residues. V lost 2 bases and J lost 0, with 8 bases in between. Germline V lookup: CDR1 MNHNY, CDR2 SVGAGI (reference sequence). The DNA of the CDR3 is TGTGCCAGCAGTTACGGTCGGGGCTCCTATAATTCACCCCTCCACTTT. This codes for CASSYGRGSYNSPLHF.

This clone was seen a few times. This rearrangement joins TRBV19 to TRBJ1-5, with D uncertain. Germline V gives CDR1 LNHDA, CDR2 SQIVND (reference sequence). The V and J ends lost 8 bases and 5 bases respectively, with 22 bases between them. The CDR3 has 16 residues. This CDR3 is CASLPGVTYGYQPQHF. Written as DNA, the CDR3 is TGTGCCAGTCTCCCCGGGGTGACATACGGCTATCAGCCCCAGCATTTT.

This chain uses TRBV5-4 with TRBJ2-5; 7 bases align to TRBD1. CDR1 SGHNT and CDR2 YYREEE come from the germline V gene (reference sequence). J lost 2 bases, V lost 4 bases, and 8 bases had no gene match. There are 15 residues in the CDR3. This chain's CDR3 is CASSHKPGQQETQYF. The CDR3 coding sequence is TGTGCCAGCAGCCATAAGCCGGGACAGCAAGAGACCCAGTACTTC. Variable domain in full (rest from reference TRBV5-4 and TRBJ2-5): ETGVTQSPTHLIKTRGQQVTLRCSSQSGHNTVSWYQQALGQGPQFIFQYYREEENGRGNFPPRFSGLQFPNYSSELNVNALELDDSALYLCASSHKPGQQETQYFGPGTRLLVL.

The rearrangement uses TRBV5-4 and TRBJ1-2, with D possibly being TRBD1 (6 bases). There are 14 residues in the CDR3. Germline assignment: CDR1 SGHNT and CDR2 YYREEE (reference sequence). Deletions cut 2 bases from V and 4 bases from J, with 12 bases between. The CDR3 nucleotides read TGTGCCAGCAGCTTTGGGGGCCTGGTCTATGGCTACACCTTC. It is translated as CASSFGGLVYGYTF.

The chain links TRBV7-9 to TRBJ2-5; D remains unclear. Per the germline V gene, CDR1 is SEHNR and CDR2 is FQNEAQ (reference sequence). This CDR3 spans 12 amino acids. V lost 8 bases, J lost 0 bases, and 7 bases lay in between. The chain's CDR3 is CASSPNQETQYF. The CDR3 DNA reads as TGTGCCAGCTCCCCCAACCAAGAGACCCAGTACTTC.

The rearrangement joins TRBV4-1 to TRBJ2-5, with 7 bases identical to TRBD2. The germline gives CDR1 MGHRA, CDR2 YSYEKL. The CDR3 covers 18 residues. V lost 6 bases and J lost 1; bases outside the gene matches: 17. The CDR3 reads CASSPKADGGSGQETQYF. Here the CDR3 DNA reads TGCGCCAGCAGTCCTAAGGCGGACGGCGGGAGTGGCCAAGAGACCCAGTACTTC.

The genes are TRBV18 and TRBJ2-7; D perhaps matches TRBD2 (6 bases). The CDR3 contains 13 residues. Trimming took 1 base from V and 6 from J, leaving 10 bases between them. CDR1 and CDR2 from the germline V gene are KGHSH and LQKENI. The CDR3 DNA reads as TGTGCCAGCTCACCACTGTCGGAGGGCGAGCAGTACTTC. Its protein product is CASSPLSEGEQYF.

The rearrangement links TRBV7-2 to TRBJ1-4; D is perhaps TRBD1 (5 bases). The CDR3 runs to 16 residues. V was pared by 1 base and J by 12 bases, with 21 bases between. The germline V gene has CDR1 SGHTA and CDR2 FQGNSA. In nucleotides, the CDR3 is TGTGCCAGCAGCTTAGGGGGGGGGACGGTCTCTGAGGAACTGTTTTTT. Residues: CASSLGGGTVSEELFF. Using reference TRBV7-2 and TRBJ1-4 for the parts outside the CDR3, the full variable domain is GAGVSQSPSNKVTEKGKDVELRCDPISGHTALYWYRQSLGQGLEFLIYFQGNSAPDKSGLPSDRFSAERTGGSVSTLTIQRTQQEDSAVYLCASSLGGGTVSEELFFGSGTQLSVL.

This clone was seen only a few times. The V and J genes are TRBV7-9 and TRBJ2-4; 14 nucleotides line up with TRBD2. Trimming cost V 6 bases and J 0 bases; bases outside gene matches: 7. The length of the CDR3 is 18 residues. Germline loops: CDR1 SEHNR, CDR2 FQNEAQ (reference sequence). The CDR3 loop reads CASRPRLAGGIAKNIQYF. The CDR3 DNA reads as TGTGCCAGCAGACCTCGACTAGCGGGGGGGATAGCCAAAAACATTCAGTACTTC.

The CDR3 DNA reads as TGTGCCAGCAGCGGCCGTGGGGGCCACACTGAAGCTTTCTTT. It translates to CASSGRGGHTEAFF. This rearrangement joins TRBV7-2 to TRBJ1-1, with a weak D call TRBD1 (6 bases). CDR3 length: 14 residues. Trimming left V 5 bases short and J 3 bases short, with 13 bases between. Germline CDR1 and CDR2: SGHTA and FQGNSA.

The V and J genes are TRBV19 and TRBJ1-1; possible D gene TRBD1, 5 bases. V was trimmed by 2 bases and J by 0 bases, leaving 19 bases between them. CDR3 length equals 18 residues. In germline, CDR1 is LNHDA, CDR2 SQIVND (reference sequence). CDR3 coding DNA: TGTGCCAGTAGTATACCCCTACAGGCGGGCGGGGTGAACACTGAAGCTTTCTTT. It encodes CASSIPLQAGGVNTEAFF.

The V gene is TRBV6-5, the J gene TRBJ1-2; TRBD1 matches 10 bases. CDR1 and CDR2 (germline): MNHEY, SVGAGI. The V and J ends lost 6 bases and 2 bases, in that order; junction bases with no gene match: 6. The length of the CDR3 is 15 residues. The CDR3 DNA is TGTGCCAGCAGCAAGAGACAGGGGGCCAACTATGGCTACACCTTC. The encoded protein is CASSKRQGANYGYTF.

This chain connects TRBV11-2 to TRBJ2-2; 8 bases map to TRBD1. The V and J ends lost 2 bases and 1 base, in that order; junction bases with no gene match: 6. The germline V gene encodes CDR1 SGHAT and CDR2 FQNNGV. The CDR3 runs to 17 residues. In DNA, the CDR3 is TGTGCCAGCAGCTTAAGGGACAGGTTTCTGAACACCGGGGAGCTGTTTTTT. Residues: CASSLRDRFLNTGELFF.